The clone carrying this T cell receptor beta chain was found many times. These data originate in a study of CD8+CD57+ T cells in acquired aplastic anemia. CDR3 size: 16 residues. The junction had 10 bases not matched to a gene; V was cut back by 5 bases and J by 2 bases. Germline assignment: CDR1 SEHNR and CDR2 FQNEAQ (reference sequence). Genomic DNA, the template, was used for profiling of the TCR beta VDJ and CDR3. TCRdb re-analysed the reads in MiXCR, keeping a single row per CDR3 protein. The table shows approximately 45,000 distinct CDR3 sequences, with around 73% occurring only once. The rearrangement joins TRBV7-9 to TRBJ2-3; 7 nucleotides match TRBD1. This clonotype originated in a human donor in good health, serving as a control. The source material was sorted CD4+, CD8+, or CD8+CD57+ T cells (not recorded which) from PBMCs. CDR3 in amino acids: CASSPQQGLLTDTQYF. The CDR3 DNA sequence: TGTGCCAGCAGCCCTCAACAGGGGCTTCTCACAGATACGCAGTATTTT.